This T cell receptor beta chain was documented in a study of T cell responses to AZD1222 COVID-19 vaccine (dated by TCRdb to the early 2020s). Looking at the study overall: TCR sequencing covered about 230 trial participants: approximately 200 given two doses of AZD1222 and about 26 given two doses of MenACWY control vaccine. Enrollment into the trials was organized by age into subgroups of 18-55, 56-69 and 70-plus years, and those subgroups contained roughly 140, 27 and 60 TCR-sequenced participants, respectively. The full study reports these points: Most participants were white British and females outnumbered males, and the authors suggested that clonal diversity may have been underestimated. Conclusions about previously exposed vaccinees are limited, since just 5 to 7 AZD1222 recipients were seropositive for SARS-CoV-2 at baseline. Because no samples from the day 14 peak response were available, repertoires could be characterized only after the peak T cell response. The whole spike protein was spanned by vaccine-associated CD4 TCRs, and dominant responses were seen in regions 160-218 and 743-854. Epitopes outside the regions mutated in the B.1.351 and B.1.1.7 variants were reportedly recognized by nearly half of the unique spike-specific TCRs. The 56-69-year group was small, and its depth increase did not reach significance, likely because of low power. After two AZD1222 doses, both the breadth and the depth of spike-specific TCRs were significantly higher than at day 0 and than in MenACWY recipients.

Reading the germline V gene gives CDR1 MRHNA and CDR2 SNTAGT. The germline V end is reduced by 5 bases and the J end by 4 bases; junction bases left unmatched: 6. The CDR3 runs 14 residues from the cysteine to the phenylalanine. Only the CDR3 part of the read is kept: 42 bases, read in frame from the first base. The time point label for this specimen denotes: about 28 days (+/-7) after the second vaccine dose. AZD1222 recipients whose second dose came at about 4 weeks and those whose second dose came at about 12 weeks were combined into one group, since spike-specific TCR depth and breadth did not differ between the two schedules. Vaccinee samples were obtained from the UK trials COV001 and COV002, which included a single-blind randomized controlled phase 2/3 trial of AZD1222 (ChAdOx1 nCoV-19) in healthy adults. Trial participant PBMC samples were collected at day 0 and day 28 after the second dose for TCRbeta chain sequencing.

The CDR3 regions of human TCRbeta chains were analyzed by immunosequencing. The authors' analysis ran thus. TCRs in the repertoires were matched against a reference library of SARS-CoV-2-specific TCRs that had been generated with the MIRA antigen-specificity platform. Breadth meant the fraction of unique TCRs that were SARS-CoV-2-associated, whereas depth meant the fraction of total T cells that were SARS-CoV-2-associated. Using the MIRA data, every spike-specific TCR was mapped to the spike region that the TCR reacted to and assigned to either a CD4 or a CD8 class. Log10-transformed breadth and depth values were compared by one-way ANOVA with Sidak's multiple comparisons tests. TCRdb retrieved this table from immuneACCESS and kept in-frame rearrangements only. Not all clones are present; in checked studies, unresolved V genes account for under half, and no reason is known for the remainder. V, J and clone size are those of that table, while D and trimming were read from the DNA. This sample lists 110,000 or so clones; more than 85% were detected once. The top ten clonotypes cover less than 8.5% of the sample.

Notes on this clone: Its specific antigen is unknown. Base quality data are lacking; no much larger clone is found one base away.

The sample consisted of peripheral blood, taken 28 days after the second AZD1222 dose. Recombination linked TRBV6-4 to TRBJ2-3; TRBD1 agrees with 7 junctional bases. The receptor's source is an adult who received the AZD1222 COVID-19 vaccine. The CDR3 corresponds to CASSPTGTADTQYF. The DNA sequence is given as TGTGCCAGCAGTCCGACAGGGACGGCAGATACGCAGTATTTT.